These 18 T cell receptor beta chains came from one sample sequenced in a study of beta chain features in type 1 diabetes (dated by TCRdb to the late 2010s). Overall results and qualifications from the work: In all four CD4+ subsets, TCRB CDR3 length was moderately but significantly shorter in type 1 diabetes patients.

Antigen specificity for these receptors is unknown. The library was made by the immunoSEQ multiplex PCR assay. The High Capacity cDNA Reverse Transcription Kit was used to reverse transcribe all of the isolated RNA, meaning that expressed TCRB transcripts were what got sequenced. TCRdb retrieved this table from immuneACCESS and kept in-frame rearrangements only. Not all clones are present; in checked studies, unresolved V genes account for under half, and no reason is known for the remainder. The sample table holds more than 550,000 clones, of which about 14% were seen once. The ten largest account for approximately 0.043% of the sample. Sequencing was performed on naive CD4+ T cells from blood. The sample's cell subset or site label is to be understood as: true naive CD4+ T cells. All receptors derive from a man between 18 and 35 years old with type 1 diabetes.

The chain is built from TRBV5-1 and TRBJ2-1; 7 nucleotides align to TRBD1. This CDR3 spans 15 amino acids. The V and J ends lost 2 bases and 3 bases, in that order; junction bases with no gene match: 5. CDR1 SGHRS and CDR2 YFSETQ come from the germline V gene. CDR3: CASSLSGQLYNEQFF. Here the CDR3 DNA reads TGCGCCAGCAGCTTATCGGGACAGCTCTACAATGAGCAGTTCTTC.

There are a few counts of this clone. Other DNA sequences in this sample translate to the same CDR3. CDR3 amino acids: CAWTSGSSYNEQFF. The CDR3 bases are TGTGCCTGGACTAGCGGGAGCTCCTACAATGAGCAGTTCTTC. This sequence joins TRBV30 and TRBJ2-1, with 10 bases aligning to TRBD2. Germline V gene data show CDR1 as GTSNPN and CDR2 as SVGIG (reference sequence). With V trimmed by 4 bases and J by 0 bases, 0 bases remained unmatched. This CDR3 has 14 amino acids.

In its sample, this clone was seen a few times. The rearrangement joins TRBV4-1 to TRBJ1-3; 10 bases match TRBD1. CDR1 is MGHRA, CDR2 YSYEKL, per germline. The CDR3 totals 18 residues. Trimming took 3 bases from V and 1 from J; bases not matched to a gene: 9. The CDR3 DNA follows: TGCGCCAGCAGCCAGCCGGGACAGGGGTCATATTCTGGAAACACCATATATTTT. Translated: CASSQPGQGSYSGNTIYF.

The chain uses TRBV5-4 and TRBJ2-2; D gene unclear. Germline V lookup: CDR1 SGHNT, CDR2 YYREEE (reference sequence). V lost 0 bases to trimming and J lost 5 bases, with 8 bases between them. The CDR3 length is 14 residues. Here the CDR3 DNA reads TGTGCCAGCAGCTTGGCTCCGGGTACCGGGGAGCTGTTTTTT. Protein product: CASSLAPGTGELFF.

This clone was counted only a few times. V gene TRBV7-2 combines with J gene TRBJ2-1, with TRBD2 identical over 8 bases. The germline gives CDR1 SGHTA, CDR2 FQGNSA. V shed 3 bases, J shed 4 bases, and the junction held 8 bases outside the gene matches. The CDR3 consists of 16 residues. The CDR3: CASSFYLGLAYNEQFF. For the CDR3, the DNA is TGTGCCAGCAGCTTTTACCTCGGACTAGCTTACAATGAGCAGTTCTTC. The whole variable domain, filled in from reference TRBV7-2 and TRBJ2-1, reads GAGVSQSPSNKVTEKGKDVELRCDPISGHTALYWYRQSLGQGLEFLIYFQGNSAPDKSGLPSDRFSAERTGGSVSTLTIQRTQQEDSAVYLCASSFYLGLAYNEQFFGPGTRLTVL.

This clone has only a few counts. This chain uses TRBV7-9 with TRBJ2-3, with 9 bases aligning to TRBD2. This CDR3 has 17 residues. After removal of 4 bases from V and 5 bases from J, the junction contained 13 bases not matched to a gene. Germline CDR1 is SEHNR and CDR2 is FQNEAQ (reference sequence). The CDR3 loop is CASSSRGTSGPGDTQYF. In DNA form, the CDR3 reads TGTGCCAGCAGCTCTCGGGGAACTAGCGGGCCCGGAGATACGCAGTATTTT.

This clone turned up a few times. V and J are TRBV15 and TRBJ2-3, with D perhaps assigned TRBD1 or TRBD2 (6 bases each). The germline V gene has CDR1 LNHNV and CDR2 YYDKDF (reference sequence). Trimming took off 0 bases at V and 4 bases at J, with 8 bases between the two ends. The CDR3 has 14 residues. CDR3 amino acids: CATSRDRGPDTQYF. The CDR3 nucleotides read TGTGCCACCAGCAGAGATCGGGGGCCAGATACGCAGTATTTT.

V and J are TRBV2 and TRBJ1-2, with no clear D. Trimming took 8 bases from V and 2 from J, leaving 6 bases between them. The CDR3 length is 11 residues. CDR1 and CDR2 (germline): SNHLY, FYNNEI. CDR3 sequence (DNA): TGTGCCAGCGACCTAAACTATGGCTACACCTTC. Its protein is CASDLNYGYTF.

The J gene is TRBJ1-2, the V gene TRBV9; D remains ambiguous. The CDR3 spans 12 residues. V was cut by 3 bases and J by 1 base, with 4 bases left in between. Germline-derived CDR1 and CDR2 are SGDLS and YYNGEE. For the CDR3, the DNA is TGTGCCAGCAGCGCGAATAACTATGGCTACACCTTC. Its protein product is CASSANNYGYTF. The full variable domain, its missing parts supplied by reference TRBV9 and TRBJ1-2, is DSGVTQTPKHLITATGQRVTLRCSPRSGDLSVYWYQQSLDQGLQFLIQYYNGEERAKGNILERFSAQQFPDLHSELNLSSLELGDSALYFCASSANNYGYTFGSGTRLTVV.

This clone was observed a few times. The genes are TRBV7-6 and TRBJ2-3; D is unresolved. Deletions cut 5 bases from V and 4 bases from J, with 10 bases between. This CDR3 is 13 amino acids long. CDR1 is SGHVS and CDR2 is FNYEAQ in the germline V gene. In DNA, the CDR3 is TGTGCCAGCAGCACATCCCCCTCAGATACGCAGTATTTT. Translated, it gives CASSTSPSDTQYF.

This clone has a handful of counts. Its ends do not fully match the called genes, so a read error is possible. V usage is TRBV30 and J usage is TRBJ2-2, with D possibly matching TRBD1 (6 bases). The germline V gene has CDR1 GTSNPN and CDR2 SVGIG (reference sequence). This CDR3 is built from 14 residues. This chain's CDR3 is CAWSGQGNPGELFF. CDR3 DNA sequence: TGTGCCTGGAGTGGCCAGGGGAACCCCGGGGAGCTGTTTTTT.

This clone has more than one count but fewer than ten. The chain links TRBV25-1 to TRBJ1-2, with D uncertain. Germline CDR1 MGHDK, CDR2 SYGVNS. The CDR3 consists of 13 residues. Trimming left V 4 bases short and J 7 bases short, with 13 bases between. For the CDR3, the DNA is TGTGCCAGCAGTGTGACCCGGGGTGCTGGCTACACCTTC. This sequence encodes CASSVTRGAGYTF.

This clone has more than one count but fewer than ten. The V call is TRBV28, the J call TRBJ1-6; 9 bases are a match to TRBD1. The CDR3 is 14 residues long. Germline CDR1 is MDHEN and CDR2 is SYDVKM. V gave up 6 bases and J gave up 7 bases; unmatched junction bases: 4. CDR3 DNA sequence: TGTGCCAGCAGGTGGACAGGGGACAATTCACCCCTCCACTTT. Amino acid sequence: CASRWTGDNSPLHF.

This clone was counted a few times. The chain uses TRBV28 and TRBJ2-3; TRBD1 aligns across 9 bases. CDR1 and CDR2 (germline): MDHEN, SYDVKM. The V gene end was trimmed by 6 bases and the J gene end by 12 bases; junction bases not matched to a gene: 10. This CDR3 has 13 amino acids. The CDR3 protein is CASSLSDRGFQYF. CDR3 in DNA: TGTGCCAGCAGCCTATCTGACAGGGGGTTTCAGTATTTT.

The chain is built from TRBV7-9 and TRBJ1-5; weak D call: TRBD1 (6 bases). Germline CDR1 is SEHNR and CDR2 is FQNEAQ (reference sequence). The length of the CDR3 is 12 residues. V was cut by 5 bases and J by 6 bases, with 8 bases left in between. The CDR3 DNA sequence: TGTGCCAGCAGCGCCAGGGGTCAGCCCCAGCATTTT. This gives the protein CASSARGQPQHF.

The rearrangement links TRBV9 to TRBJ2-7; 10 nucleotides match TRBD2. Unmatched junction bases numbered 3, after V lost 4 bases and J lost 2 bases. Germline assignment: CDR1 SGDLS and CDR2 YYNGEE. The CDR3 covers 14 residues. The CDR3 reads CASSRTSGTYEQYF. The CDR3 nucleotides read TGTGCCAGCAGCCGGACTAGCGGAACCTACGAGCAGTACTTC.

The chain employs TRBV4-2 and TRBJ2-2; D possibly uses TRBD1 or TRBD2 (5 bases each). The CDR3 loop spans 17 amino acids. Germline-derived CDR1 and CDR2 are LGHNA and YNFKEQ. V lost 0 bases to trimming and J lost 0 bases, with 11 bases between them. Here the CDR3 reads CASSQDKGTSNTGELFF. The DNA of the CDR3 is TGTGCCAGCAGCCAAGATAAGGGGACCTCGAACACCGGGGAGCTGTTTTTT.

The sample holds a few counts of this clone. V and J are TRBV5-4 and TRBJ1-1; unclear D gene. CDR1 is SGHNT and CDR2 is YYREEE in the germline V gene (reference sequence). V was pared by 4 bases and J by 1 base, with 11 bases between. The length of the CDR3 is 14 residues. The CDR3 sequence is CASSPRTRNTEAFF. The CDR3, as DNA: TGTGCCAGCAGCCCACGGACTAGGAACACTGAAGCTTTCTTT.